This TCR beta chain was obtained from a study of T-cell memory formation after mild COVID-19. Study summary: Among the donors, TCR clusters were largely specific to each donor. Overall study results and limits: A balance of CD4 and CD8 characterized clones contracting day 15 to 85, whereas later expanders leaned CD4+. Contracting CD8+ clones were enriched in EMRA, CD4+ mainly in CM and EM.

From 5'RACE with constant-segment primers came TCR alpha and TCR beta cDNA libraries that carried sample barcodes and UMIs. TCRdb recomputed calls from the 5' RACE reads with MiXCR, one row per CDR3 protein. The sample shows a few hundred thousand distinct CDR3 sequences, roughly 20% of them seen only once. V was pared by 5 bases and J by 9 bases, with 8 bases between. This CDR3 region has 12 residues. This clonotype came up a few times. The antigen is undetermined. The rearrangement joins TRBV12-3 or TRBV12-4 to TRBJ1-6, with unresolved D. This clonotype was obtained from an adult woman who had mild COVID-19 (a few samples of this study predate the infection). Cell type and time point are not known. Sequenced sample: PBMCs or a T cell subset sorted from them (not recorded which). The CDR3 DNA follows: TGTGCCAGCAGTCCCCCCACTTCACCCCTCCACTTT. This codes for CASSPPTSPLHF.